The source of this TCR beta chain is a study of blood T cell repertoires in COVID-19. Original processing notes: The assay estimated nucleated cells by amplifying reference gene primers. TCRdb's copy holds only in-frame clones and misses some; the assay was immunoSEQ multiplex PCR. V and J calls and clone size are as listed in that table; D and trimming were resolved from the DNA. The sample yields about 320,000 clones, about nine tenths seen once. The sequence came from a man in his 60s who had recovered from COVID-19. The sample was PBMCs or T cells enriched from blood (not recorded which).

The chain's CDR3 is CASSPQGITEAFF. CDR3 bases: TGTGCCAGCAGCCCACAGGGGATCACTGAAGCTTTCTTT. The chain combines TRBV7-6 with TRBJ1-1; 7 bases fit TRBD1. Germline values: CDR1 SGHVS, CDR2 FNYEAQ. The CDR3 runs to 13 residues. V shed 5 bases, J shed 4 bases, and the junction held 4 bases outside the gene matches.